This T cell receptor (beta chain) was captured in a study of T cells in Graves' hyperthyroidism and ophthalmopathy. Per the germline V gene, CDR1 is SGHVS and CDR2 is FQNEAQ. The CDR3 contains 18 residues when both ends are counted. Together with thyroid ultrasound, orbital computed tomography, serum thyroxine and TRAb, clinical symptoms were used for diagnoses. Turning to this clonotype: The antigen remains unidentified. It is unclear where the CDR3 begins or ends on the DNA, so no DNA is shown, and the CDR3 is as TCRdb lists it.

TCR beta CDR3 sequences were amplified from RNA transcripts. The primer set for the first-round RT-PCR of the TCR CDR3 was HTBI. Each CDR3 protein is one row after TCRdb ran MiXCR on the multiplex PCR reads. Altogether hundreds of thousands of distinct CDR3 sequences are present, less than 20% being singletons, with the ten largest covering 47%. The study's findings and limits: Most clonotypes that expanded in the thyroid above 0.001 also showed up in blood.

The specimen was blood. The rearrangement joins TRBV7-8 to TRBJ2-7; whether TRBD1, the table's D call, matches the DNA was not checked. The clonotype originates from a man aged 35-49 years with Graves' ophthalmopathy. This CDR3 reads CASSFYICIVGQGLKQYF.